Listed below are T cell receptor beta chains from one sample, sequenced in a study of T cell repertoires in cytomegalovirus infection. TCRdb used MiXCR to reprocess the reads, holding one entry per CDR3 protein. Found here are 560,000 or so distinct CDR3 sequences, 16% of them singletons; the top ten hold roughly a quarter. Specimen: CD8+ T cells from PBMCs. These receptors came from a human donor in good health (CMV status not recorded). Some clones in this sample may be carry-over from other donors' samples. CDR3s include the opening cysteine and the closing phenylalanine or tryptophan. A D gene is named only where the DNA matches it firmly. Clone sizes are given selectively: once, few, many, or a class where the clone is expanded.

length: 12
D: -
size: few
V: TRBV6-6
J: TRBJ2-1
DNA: TGTGCCAGCAGGGGGGGACACAATGAGCAGTTCTTC
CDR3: CASRGGHNEQFF

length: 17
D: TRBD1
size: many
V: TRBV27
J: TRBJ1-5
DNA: TGTGCCAGCAGCTTAACCGGGACAGGGATAAGCAATCAGCCCCAGCATTTT
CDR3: CASSLTGTGISNQPQHF

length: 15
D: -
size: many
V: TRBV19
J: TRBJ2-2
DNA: TGTGCCAGTAGTATAGACAGTATGAACACCGGGGAGCTGTTTTTT
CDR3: CASSIDSMNTGELFF

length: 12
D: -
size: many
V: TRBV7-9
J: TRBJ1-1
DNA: TGTGCCAGCAGCTCCTCGAACACTGAAGCTTTCTTT
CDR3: CASSSSNTEAFF

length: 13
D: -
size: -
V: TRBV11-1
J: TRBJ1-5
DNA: TGTGCCAGCAGCCCCCGGGGGTGTCAGCCCCAGCATTTT
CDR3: CASSPRGCQPQHF

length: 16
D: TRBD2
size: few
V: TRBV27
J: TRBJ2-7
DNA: TGTGCCAGCAGTTCCTTCCTGGCGGGAGGGTCGTACGAGCAGTACTTC
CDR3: CASSSFLAGGSYEQYF

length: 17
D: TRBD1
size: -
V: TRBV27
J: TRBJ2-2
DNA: TGTGCCAGCAGTACCAGACAGGGGGGTTTTATGACCGGGGAGCTGTTTTTT
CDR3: CASSTRQGGFMTGELFF

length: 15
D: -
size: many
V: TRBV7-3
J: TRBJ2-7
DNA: TGTGCCAGCAGCCGACTCGGAGGCCTAACCTACGAGCAGTACTTC
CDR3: CASSRLGGLTYEQYF

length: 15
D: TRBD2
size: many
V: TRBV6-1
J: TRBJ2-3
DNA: TGTGCCAGCAGCCACCCTAATGCGGGAGCTGATACGCAGTATTTT
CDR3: CASSHPNAGADTQYF

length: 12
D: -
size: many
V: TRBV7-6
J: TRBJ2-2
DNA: TGTGCCAGCAGCCCTGCGACCGGGGAGCTGTTTTTT
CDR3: CASSPATGELFF

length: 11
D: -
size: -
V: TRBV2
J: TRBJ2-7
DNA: TGTGCCAGCAATGAGGGTGGCGAGCAGTACTTC
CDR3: CASNEGGEQYF

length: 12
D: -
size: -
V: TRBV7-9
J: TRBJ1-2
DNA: TGTGCCCTGGCCCCAGGAGCCTATGGCTACACCTTC
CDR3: CALAPGAYGYTF

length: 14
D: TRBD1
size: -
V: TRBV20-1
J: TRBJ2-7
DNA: TGCAGTGGGCAGGACGAGGGGGCCTCCTACGAGCAGTACTTC
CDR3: CSGQDEGASYEQYF

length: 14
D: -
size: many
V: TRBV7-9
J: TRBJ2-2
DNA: TGTGCCAGCAGCCCGTCTGAGAACACCGGGGAGCTGTTTTTT
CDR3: CASSPSENTGELFF

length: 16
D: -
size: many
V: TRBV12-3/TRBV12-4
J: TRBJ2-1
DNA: TGTGCCAGCAGTTTAGTTGGCCAGACGGCCTACAATGAGCAGTTCTTC
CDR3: CASSLVGQTAYNEQFF

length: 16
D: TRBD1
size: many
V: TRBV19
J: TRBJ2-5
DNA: TGTGCCAGTAGTATAGCCTACAGGGGGCTACCAGAGACCCAGTACTTC
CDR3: CASSIAYRGLPETQYF

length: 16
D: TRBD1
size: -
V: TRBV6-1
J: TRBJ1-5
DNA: TGTGCCAGCAGTTTTGACAGGGGGTATAGCAATCAGCCCCAGCATTTT
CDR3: CASSFDRGYSNQPQHF

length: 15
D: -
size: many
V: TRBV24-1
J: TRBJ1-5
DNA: TGTGCCACCAGTGATCGTACAGGGTTCCACCAGCCCCAGCATTTT
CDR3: CATSDRTGFHQPQHF

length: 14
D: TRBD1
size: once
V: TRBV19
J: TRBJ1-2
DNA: TGTGCCAGTAGTATAGGGACAGGGGCCTATGGCTACACCTTC
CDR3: CASSIGTGAYGYTF

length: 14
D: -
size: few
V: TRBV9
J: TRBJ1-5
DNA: TGTGCCAGCAGCGTAGACGATAGCAATCAGCCCCAGCATTTT
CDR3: CASSVDDSNQPQHF

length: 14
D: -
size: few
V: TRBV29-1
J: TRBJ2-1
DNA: TGCAGCGTTGGGCTGGGGCTGTCCTACAATGAGCAGTTCTTC
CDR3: CSVGLGLSYNEQFF

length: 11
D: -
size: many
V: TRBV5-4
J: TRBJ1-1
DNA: TGTGCCAGCAGCTTGGTAGATGAAGCTTTCTTT
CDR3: CASSLVDEAFF

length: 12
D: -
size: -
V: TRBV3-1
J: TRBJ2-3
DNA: TGTGCCAGCACCTCCGATGGGGATACGCAGTATTTT
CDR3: CASTSDGDTQYF

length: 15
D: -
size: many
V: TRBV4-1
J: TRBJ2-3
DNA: TGCGCCAGCAGCCAAGCGGTACGAAGCTCGGGTACGCAGTATTTT
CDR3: CASSQAVRSSGTQYF

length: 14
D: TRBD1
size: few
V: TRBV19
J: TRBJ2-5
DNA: TGTGCCAGTAGTATAGATCAGGGGGCGGAGACCCAGTACTTC
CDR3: CASSIDQGAETQYF

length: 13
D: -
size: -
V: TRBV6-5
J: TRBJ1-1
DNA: TGTGCCACCAGTTACGGCAGCAACACTGAAGCTTTCTTT
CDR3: CATSYGSNTEAFF

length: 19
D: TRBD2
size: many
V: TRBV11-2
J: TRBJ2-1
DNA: TGTGCCAGCAGCTTCGGACTAGCGGGGGGGCCTGGTCCGGGGAATGAGCAGTTCTTC
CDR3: CASSFGLAGGPGPGNEQFF

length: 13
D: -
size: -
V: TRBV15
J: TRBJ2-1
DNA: TGTGCCATTGCGAATTGGCCCTACAATGAGCAGTTCTTC
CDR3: CAIANWPYNEQFF

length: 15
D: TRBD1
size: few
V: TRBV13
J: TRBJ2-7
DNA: TGTGCCAGCAGCTTAGGCGGGACAGGGGACTACGAGCAGTACTTC
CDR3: CASSLGGTGDYEQYF

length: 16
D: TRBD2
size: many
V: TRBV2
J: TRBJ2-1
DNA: TGTGCCAGCAGTGAGACTAGCGGGCCCACCTACAATGAGCAGTTCTTC
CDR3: CASSETSGPTYNEQFF

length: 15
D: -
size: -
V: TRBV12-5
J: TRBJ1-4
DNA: TGTGCTAGTGTCCCCGAAATTACAACTAATGAAAAACTGTTTTTT
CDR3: CASVPEITTNEKLFF

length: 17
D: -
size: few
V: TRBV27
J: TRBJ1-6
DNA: TGTGCCAGCAGCCTGTCCAAAGGCGGCGCCTATAATTCACCCCTCCACTTT
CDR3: CASSLSKGGAYNSPLHF

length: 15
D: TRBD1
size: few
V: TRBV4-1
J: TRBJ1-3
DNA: TGCGCCAGCAGCCAAGCCAGGGGGCGAGGAAACACCATATATTTT
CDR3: CASSQARGRGNTIYF

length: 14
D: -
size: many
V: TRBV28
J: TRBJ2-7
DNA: TGTGCCAGCAGCCTTGGGCGCCTCGCCTACGAGCAGTACTTC
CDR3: CASSLGRLAYEQYF

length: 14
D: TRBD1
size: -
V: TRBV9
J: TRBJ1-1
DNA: TGTGCCAGCAGCGTAGGACAGGGCTCGGATGAAGCTTTCTTT
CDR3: CASSVGQGSDEAFF

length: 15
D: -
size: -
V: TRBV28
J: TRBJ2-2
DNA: TGTGCCAGCAGTTTTTTTGCGAGGAACACCGGGGAGCTGTTTTTT
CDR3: CASSFFARNTGELFF

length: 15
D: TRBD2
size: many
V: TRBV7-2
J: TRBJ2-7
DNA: TGTGCCAGCCGCAAAAGCGGGGGCTTTTCCTACGAGCAGTACTTC
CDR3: CASRKSGGFSYEQYF

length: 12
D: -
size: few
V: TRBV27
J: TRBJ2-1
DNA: TGTGCCAGCCAAATTTCTGGGGGTGAGCAGTTCTTC
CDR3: CASQISGGEQFF

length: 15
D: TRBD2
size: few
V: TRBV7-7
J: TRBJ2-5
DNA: TGTGCTAGCAGCCGGACTAGCGGGAGTGGGGAGACCCAGTACTTC
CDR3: CASSRTSGSGETQYF

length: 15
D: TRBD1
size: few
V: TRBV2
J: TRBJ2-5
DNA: TGTGCCAGCAGTGTCGACAGGGGGAGGAAAGAGACCCAGTACTTC
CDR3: CASSVDRGRKETQYF

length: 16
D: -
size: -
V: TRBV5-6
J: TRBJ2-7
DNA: TGTGCCAGCACACCCCGTTTTAAGAGGGGAACCTACGGGCAGTACTTC
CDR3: CASTPRFKRGTYGQYF

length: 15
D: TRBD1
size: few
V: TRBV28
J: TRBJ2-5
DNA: TGTGCCAGCAGTTTAGGTGCAGGGGGCGGAGAGACCCAGTACTTC
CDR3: CASSLGAGGGETQYF

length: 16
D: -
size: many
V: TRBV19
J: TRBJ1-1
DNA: TGTGCCAGTAGTATAGATTTACAGACCTTTATCACTGAAGCTTTCTTT
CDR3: CASSIDLQTFITEAFF

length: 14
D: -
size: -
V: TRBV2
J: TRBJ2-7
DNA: TGTGCCAGCAGTGAAGCAGGGGAAGCCTACGAGCAGTACTTC
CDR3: CASSEAGEAYEQYF

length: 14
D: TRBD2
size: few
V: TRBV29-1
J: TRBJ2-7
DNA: TGCAGCGTTGAAACAGGGACTAGCTCCTACGAGCAGTACTTC
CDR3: CSVETGTSSYEQYF

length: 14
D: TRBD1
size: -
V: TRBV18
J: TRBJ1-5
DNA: TGTGCCAGCTCACCCGGACAGGGGGTTTGGCCCCAGCATTTT
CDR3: CASSPGQGVWPQHF

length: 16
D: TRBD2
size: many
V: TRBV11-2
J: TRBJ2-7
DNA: TGTGCCAGCAGCTTCTGGGAGCTAGCGGGGACCTACGAGCAGTACTTC
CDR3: CASSFWELAGTYEQYF

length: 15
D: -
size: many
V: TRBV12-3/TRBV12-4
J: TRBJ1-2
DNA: TGTGCCAGCAGTTACATCCTGGGGGGCGACTATGGCTACACCTTC
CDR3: CASSYILGGDYGYTF

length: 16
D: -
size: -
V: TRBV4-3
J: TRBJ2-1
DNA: TGCGCCAGCAGCCCACGGGGACGCCGTCCCTACAATGAGCAGTTCTTC
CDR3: CASSPRGRRPYNEQFF

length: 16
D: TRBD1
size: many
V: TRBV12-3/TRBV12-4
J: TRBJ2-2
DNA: TGTGCCAGCAGTTTCTTACAGGGGGCGAACACCGGGGAGCTGTTTTTT
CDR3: CASSFLQGANTGELFF

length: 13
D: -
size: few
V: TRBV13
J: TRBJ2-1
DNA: TGTGCCAGCAGCCGGGGAAGGGACAATGAGCAGTTCTTC
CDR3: CASSRGRDNEQFF

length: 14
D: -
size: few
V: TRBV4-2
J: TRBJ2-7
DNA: TGTGCCAGCAGCCAAGTAATCCAGGCCCCCGAGCAGTACTTC
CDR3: CASSQVIQAPEQYF

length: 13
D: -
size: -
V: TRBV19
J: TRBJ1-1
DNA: TGTGCCAGTAGTAAGGCGGTTAACACTGTAGCTTTCTTT
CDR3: CASSKAVNTVAFF

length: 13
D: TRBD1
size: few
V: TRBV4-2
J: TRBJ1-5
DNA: TGTGCCAGCAGCCAGGACAGGGGTTGGCCCCAGCATTTT
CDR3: CASSQDRGWPQHF

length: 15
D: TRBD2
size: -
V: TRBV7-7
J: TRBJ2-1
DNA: TGTGCCAGCAGCTTATCTTTAGCGGGGGGGGTTGAGCAGTTCTTC
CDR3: CASSLSLAGGVEQFF

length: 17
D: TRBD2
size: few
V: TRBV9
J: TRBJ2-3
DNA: TGTGCCAGCAGCGGGAGCCATAGCGGGGGGGCCACAGATACGCAGTATTTT
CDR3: CASSGSHSGGATDTQYF

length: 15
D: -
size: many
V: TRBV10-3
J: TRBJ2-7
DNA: TGTGCCATCAGTGAAAGGGCAGGGCTGGCTCACGAGCAGTACTTC
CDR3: CAISERAGLAHEQYF

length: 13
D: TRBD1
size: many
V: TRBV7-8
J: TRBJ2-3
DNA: TGTGCCAGCGAAGGACAGGACACAGATACGCAGTATTTT
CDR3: CASEGQDTDTQYF

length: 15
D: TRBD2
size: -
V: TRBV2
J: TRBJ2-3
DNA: TGTGCCAGCAGTGAATTAGCGGGGGTAGAAGATACGCAGTATTTT
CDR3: CASSELAGVEDTQYF